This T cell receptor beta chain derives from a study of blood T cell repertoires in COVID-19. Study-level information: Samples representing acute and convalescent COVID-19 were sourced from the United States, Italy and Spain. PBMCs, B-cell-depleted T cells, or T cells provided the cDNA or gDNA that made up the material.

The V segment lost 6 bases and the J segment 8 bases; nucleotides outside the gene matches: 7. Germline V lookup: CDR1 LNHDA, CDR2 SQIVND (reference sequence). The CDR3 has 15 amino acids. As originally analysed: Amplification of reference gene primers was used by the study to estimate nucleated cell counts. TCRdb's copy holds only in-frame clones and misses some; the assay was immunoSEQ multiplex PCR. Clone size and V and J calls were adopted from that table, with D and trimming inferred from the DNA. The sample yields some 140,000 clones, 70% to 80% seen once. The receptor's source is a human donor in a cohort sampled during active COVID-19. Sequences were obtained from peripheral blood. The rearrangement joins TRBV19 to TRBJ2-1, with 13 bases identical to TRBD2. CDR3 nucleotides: TGTGCCAGTAGGACACTAGCGGGGGGGCCCGATGAGCAGTTCTTC. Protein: CASRTLAGGPDEQFF.